This TCR beta chain was sequenced in a study of cytomegalovirus exposure and HLA in healthy donors. The PCR used 60 Vbeta and 13 Jbeta primers. Generated by immunoSEQ multiplex PCR, the TCRdb table keeps only in-frame clones and is missing some. The repertoire holds 90,000 to 110,000 clones, with 60% to 85% as singletons. As for this clone: Its antigen is unknown.

The CDR3 contains 14 residues. Germline assignment: CDR1 KGHSH and CDR2 LQKENI. V lost 2 bases and J 1 base, leaving 6 bases between the germline ends. The donors comprised healthy bone marrow donors. General study results and limits: Certain indistinguishable V segments, among them TRBV6-2 and TRBV6-3, were excluded. In a later analysis, approximately 18,000 TCR beta sequences were associated with HLA alleles at 0.05 false discovery rate. Segments of the TCR beta V type were, in most cases, productive about 87% or about 30% of the time in an earlier analysis.

The sample was PBMCs. This receptor was obtained from a middle-aged man in good health and CMV-seronegative. The chain is built from TRBV18 and TRBJ1-5; D may be TRBD1 (5 bases). Here the CDR3 DNA reads TGTGCCAGCTCACCAGGGGGGAGCAATCAGCCCCAGCATTTT. It translates to CASSPGGSNQPQHF.